One sample yielded the 2 T cell receptor beta chains listed below, sequenced in a study of T cell responses to AZD1222 COVID-19 vaccine. Only in-frame clones appear in the TCRdb table, and some are missing; sequencing was by immunoSEQ multiplex PCR. The sample shows some 140,000 clones, 85% to 95% of them seen only once. Sample: peripheral blood, taken 28 days after the second AZD1222 dose. Receptors were obtained from an adult who received the AZD1222 COVID-19 vaccine.

This chain uses TRBV11-2 with TRBJ1-6; no clear D. Germline V gives CDR1 SGHAT, CDR2 FQNNGV. Trimming removed 2 bases from V and 7 bases from J, with 15 bases in between. This CDR3 is built from 16 residues. CDR3 protein: CASSLYMRDNNSPLHF. The CDR3 DNA sequence: TGTGCCAGCAGCTTATATATGCGTGACAACAATTCACCCCTCCACTTT. Full variable domain (rest looked up from reference TRBV11-2 and TRBJ1-6): EAGVAQSPRYKIIEKRQSVAFWCNPISGHATLYWYQQILGQGPKLLIQFQNNGVVDDSQLPKDRFSAERLKGVDSTLKIQPAKLEDSAVYLCASSLYMRDNNSPLHFGNGTRLTVT.

The chain carries TRBV19 and TRBJ2-1; 7 positions match TRBD1. The CDR3 has 15 amino acids. Germline V gene lookup returns CDR1 LNHDA and CDR2 SQIVND (reference sequence). Unmatched junction bases numbered 5, after V lost 6 bases and J lost 0 bases. CDR3 region: CASRDRPSSYNEQFF. CDR3 DNA sequence: TGTGCCAGTAGGGACAGGCCGAGCTCCTACAATGAGCAGTTCTTC.